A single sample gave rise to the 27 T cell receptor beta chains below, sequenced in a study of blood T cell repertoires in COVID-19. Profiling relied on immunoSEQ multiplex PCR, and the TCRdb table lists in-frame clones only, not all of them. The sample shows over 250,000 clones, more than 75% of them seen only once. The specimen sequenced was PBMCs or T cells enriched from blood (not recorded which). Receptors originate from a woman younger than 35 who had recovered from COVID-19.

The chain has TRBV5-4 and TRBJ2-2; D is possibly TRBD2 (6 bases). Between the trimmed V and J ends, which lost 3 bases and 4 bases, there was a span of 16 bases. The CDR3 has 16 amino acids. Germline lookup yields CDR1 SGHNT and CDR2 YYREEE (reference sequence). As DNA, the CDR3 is TGTGCCAGCAGCTCCGCGCTCCCGGGAGCCACCGGGGAGCTGTTTTTT. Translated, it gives CASSSALPGATGELFF. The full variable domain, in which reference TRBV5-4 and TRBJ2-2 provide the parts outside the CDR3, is ETGVTQSPTHLIKTRGQQVTLRCSSQSGHNTVSWYQQALGQGPQFIFQYYREEENGRGNFPPRFSGLQFPNYSSELNVNALELDDSALYLCASSSALPGATGELFFGEGSRLTVL.

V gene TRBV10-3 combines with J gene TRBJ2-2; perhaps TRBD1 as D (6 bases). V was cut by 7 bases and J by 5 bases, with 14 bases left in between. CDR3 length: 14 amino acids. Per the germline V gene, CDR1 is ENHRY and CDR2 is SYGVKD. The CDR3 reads CAINRPGETGELFF. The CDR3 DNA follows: TGTGCCATCAACCGCCCAGGGGAGACCGGGGAGCTGTTTTTT.

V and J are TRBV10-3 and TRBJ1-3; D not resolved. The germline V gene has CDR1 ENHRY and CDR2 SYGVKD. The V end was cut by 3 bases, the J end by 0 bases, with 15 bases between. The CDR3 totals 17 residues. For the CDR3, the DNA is TGTGCCATCAGTGAACACGGCCCGACTTTCTCTGGAAACACCATATATTTT. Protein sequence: CAISEHGPTFSGNTIYF.

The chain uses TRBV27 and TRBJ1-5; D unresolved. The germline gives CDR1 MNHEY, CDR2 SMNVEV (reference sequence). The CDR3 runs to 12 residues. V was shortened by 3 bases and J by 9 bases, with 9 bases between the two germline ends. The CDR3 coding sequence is TGTGCCAGCAGTTTTTCGGGTGGGCCCCAGCATTTT. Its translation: CASSFSGGPQHF.

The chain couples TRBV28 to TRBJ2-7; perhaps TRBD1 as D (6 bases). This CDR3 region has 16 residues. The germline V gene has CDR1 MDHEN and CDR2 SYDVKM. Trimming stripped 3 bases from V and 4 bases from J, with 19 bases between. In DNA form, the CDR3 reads TGTGCCAGCAGTTTTCCAGGCAGGGGTAATTGGTACGAGCAGTACTTC. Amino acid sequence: CASSFPGRGNWYEQYF.

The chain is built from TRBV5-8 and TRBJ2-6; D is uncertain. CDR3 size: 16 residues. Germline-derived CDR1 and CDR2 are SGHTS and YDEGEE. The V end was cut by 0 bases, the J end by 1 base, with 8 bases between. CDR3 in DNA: TGTGCCAGCAGCTTGGGACTGAATTCTGGGGCCAACGTCCTGACTTTC. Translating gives CASSLGLNSGANVLTF.

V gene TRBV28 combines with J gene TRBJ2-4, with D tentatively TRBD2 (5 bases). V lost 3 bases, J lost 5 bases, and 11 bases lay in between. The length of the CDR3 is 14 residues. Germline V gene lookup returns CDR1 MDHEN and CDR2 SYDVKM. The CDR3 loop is CASSFRRFENIQYF. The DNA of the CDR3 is TGTGCCAGCAGTTTCCGGAGGTTCGAAAACATTCAGTACTTC. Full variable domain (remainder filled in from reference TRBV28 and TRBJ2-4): DVKVTQSSRYLVKRTGEKVFLECVQDMDHENMFWYRQDPGLGLRLIYFSYDVKMKEKGDIPEGYSVSREKKERFSLILESASTNQTSMYLCASSFRRFENIQYFGAGTRLSVL.

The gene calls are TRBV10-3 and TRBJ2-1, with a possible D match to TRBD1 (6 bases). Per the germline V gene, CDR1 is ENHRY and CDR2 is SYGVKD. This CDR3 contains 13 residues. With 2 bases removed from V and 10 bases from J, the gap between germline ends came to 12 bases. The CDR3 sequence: CAISETQGFEQFF. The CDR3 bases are TGTGCCATCAGTGAGACACAGGGTTTCGAGCAGTTCTTC.

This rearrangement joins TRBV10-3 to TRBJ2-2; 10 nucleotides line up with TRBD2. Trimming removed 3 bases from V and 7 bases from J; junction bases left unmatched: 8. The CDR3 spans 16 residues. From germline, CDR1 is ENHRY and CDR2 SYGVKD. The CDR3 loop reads CAISEGLAGVLGELFF. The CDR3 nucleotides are TGTGCCATCAGTGAAGGGCTAGCGGGAGTCCTCGGGGAGCTGTTTTTT.

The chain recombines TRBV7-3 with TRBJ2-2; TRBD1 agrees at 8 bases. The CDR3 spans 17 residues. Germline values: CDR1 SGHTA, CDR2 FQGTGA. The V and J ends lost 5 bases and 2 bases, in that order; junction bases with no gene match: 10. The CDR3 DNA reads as TGTGCCAGCAGCCGAAATGGAGGGACAGGAAACACCGGGGAGCTGTTTTTT. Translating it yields CASSRNGGTGNTGELFF.

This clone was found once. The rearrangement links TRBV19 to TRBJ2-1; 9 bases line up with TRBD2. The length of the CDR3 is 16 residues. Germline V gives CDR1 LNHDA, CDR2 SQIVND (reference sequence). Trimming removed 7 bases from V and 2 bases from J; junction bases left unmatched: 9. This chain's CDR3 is CASTSERGAAYNEQFF. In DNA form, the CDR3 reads TGTGCCAGTACCTCGGAGCGGGGGGCCGCCTACAATGAGCAGTTCTTC.

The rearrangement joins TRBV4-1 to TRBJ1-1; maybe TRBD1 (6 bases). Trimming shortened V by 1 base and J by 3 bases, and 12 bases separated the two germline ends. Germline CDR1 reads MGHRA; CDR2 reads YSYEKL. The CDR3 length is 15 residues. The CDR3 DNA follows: TGCGCCAGCAGCCAAGGGACAGTTAGAGACACTGAAGCTTTCTTT. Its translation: CASSQGTVRDTEAFF.

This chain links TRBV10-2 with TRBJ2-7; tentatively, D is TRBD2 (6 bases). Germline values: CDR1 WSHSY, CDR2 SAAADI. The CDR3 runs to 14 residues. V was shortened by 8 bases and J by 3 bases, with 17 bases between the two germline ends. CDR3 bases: TGCGCCAGCCTCGGGACGGAGGGTTACTACGAGCAGTACTTC. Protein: CASLGTEGYYEQYF.

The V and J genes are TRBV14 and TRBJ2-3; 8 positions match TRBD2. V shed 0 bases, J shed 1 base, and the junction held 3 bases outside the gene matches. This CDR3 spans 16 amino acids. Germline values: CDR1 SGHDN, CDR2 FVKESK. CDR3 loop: CASSQDPGLGTDTQYF. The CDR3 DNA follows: TGTGCCAGCAGCCAAGATCCGGGACTAGGCACAGATACGCAGTATTTT.

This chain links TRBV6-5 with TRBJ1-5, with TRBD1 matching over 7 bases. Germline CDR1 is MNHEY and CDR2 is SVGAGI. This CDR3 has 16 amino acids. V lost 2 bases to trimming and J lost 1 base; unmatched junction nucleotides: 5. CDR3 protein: CASSYVQGSSNQPQHF. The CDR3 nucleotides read TGTGCCAGCAGTTACGTACAGGGGAGCAGCAATCAGCCCCAGCATTTT.

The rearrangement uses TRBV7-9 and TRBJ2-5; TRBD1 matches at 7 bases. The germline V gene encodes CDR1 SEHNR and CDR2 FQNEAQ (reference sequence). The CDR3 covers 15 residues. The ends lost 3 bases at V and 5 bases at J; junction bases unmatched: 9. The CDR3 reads CASSLGQGDVETQYF. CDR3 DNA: TGTGCCAGCAGCTTGGGCCAGGGGGATGTGGAGACCCAGTACTTC.

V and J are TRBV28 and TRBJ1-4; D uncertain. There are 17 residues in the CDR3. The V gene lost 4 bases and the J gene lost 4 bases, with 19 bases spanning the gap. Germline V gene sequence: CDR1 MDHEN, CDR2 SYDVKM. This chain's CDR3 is CASSYQTASSDNEKLFF. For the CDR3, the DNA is TGTGCCAGCAGTTACCAGACTGCGAGTTCAGATAATGAAAAACTGTTTTTT.

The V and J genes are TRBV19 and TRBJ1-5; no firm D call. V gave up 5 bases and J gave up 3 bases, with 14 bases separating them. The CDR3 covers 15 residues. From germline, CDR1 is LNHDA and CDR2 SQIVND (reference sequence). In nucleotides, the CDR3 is TGTGCCAGTAGTCCTAAGGCCAGGTACAATCAGCCCCAGCATTTT. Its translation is CASSPKARYNQPQHF. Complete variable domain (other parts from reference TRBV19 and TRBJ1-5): DGGITQSPKYLFRKEGQNVTLSCEQNLNHDAMYWYRQDPGQGLRLIYYSQIVNDFQKGDIAEGYSVSREKKESFPLTVTSAQKNPTAFYLCASSPKARYNQPQHFGDGTRLSIL.

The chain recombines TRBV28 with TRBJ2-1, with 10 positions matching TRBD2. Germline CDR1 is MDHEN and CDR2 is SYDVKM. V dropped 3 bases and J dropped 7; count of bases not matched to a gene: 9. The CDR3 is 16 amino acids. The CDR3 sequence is CASSLSPGLAQNEQFF. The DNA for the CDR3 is TGTGCCAGCAGTTTGTCCCCGGGACTAGCGCAGAATGAGCAGTTCTTC.

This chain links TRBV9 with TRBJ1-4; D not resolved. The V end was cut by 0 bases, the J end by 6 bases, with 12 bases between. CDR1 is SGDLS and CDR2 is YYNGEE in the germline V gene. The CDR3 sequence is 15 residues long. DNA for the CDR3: TGTGCCAGCAGCGTAGGTCCACAGAGCTATGAAAAACTGTTTTTT. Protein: CASSVGPQSYEKLFF.

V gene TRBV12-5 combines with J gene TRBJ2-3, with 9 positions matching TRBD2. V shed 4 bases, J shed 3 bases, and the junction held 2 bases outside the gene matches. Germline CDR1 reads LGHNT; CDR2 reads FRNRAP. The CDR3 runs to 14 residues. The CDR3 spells CASGSGLATDTQYF. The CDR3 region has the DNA TGTGCTAGTGGTTCTGGACTAGCGACAGATACGCAGTATTTT. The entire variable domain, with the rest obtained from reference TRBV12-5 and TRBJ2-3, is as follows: DARVTQTPRHKVTEMGQEVTMRCQPILGHNTVFWYRQTMMQGLELLAYFRNRAPLDDSGMPKDRFSAEMPDATLATLKIQPSEPRDSAVYFCASGSGLATDTQYFGPGTRLTVL.

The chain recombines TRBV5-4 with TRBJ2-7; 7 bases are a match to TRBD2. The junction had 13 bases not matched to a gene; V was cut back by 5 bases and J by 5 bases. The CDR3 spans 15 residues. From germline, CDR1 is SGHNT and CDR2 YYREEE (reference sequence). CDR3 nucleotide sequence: TGTGCCAGCAGGCCTCTAAGTAGCGGGCTCCACGAGCAGTACTTC. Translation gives CASRPLSSGLHEQYF. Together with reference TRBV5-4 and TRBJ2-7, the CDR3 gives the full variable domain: ETGVTQSPTHLIKTRGQQVTLRCSSQSGHNTVSWYQQALGQGPQFIFQYYREEENGRGNFPPRFSGLQFPNYSSELNVNALELDDSALYLCASRPLSSGLHEQYFGPGTRLTVT.

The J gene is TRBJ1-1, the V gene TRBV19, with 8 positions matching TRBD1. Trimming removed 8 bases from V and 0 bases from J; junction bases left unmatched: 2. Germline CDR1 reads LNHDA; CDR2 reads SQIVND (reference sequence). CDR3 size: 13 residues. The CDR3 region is CASRDRLNTEAFF. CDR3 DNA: TGTGCCAGTCGGGACAGGCTGAACACTGAAGCTTTCTTT.

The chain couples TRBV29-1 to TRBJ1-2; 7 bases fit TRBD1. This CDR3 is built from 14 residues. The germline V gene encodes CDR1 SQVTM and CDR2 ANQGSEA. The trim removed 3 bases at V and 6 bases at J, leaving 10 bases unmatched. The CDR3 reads CSVDPTGSENGYTF. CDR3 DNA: TGCAGCGTTGACCCGACAGGGTCGGAGAATGGCTACACCTTC.

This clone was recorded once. The CDR3 spells CASSPSPDSLNTEAFF. The CDR3 DNA is TGTGCCAGCAGTCCCTCCCCCGACAGCCTGAACACTGAAGCTTTCTTT. The V gene is TRBV2, the J gene TRBJ1-1; a weak D match, TRBD1 (5 bases). Germline V gene data show CDR1 as SNHLY and CDR2 as FYNNEI. V lost 5 bases and J 0 bases, leaving 16 bases between the germline ends. The CDR3 sequence is 16 residues long.

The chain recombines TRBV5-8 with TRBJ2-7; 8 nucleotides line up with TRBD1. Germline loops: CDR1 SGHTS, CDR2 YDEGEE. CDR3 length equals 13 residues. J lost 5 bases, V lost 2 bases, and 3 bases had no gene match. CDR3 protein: CASSFRRGHEQYF. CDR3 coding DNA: TGTGCCAGCAGCTTCCGCAGGGGGCACGAGCAGTACTTC.

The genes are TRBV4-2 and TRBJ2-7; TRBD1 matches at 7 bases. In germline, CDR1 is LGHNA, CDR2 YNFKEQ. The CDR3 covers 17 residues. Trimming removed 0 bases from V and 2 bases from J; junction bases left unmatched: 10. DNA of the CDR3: TGTGCCAGCAGCCAAGAATTCGAGGGGACAGAAACCTACGAGCAGTACTTC. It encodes CASSQEFEGTETYEQYF.